This T cell receptor (beta chain) was sequenced in a study of blood T cells in healthy people across ages. In this sample, this clonotype turned up a few times. V was trimmed by 5 bases and J by 6 bases, leaving 20 bases between them. Germline V gene lookup returns CDR1 SGHVS and CDR2 FQNEAQ. The CDR3 contains 16 residues. The authors ran a second PCR of about 7 to 11 cycles using a sample-barcoded 5' primer and a J-beta primer mix. Every cDNA was tagged by a template-switch adaptor with 12 random nucleotides. Each CDR3 protein gets one entry after TCRdb re-called the 5' RACE reads with MiXCR. Of roughly 1,300,000 distinct CDR3 sequences listed, 59% are singletons.

The chain couples TRBV7-8 to TRBJ2-1; the D gene is possibly TRBD1 (5 bases). The receptor comes from a man aged 18 to 29 in good health. Material for sequencing was blood. DNA of the CDR3: TGTGCCAGCAGCCCCCCCGGCAGGGCGGTTGGCAATGAGCAGTTCTTC. Translated: CASSPPGRAVGNEQFF. Filled out from reference TRBV7-8 and TRBJ2-1, the complete variable domain reads GAGVSQSPRYKVAKRGQDVALRCDPISGHVSLFWYQQALGQGPEFLTYFQNEAQLDKSGLPSDRFFAERPEGSVSTLKIQRTQQEDSAVYLCASSPPGRAVGNEQFFGPGTRLTVL.